Presented here are 14 T cell receptor beta chains from one specimen sequenced in a study of beta chain features in type 1 diabetes. Whole-study results and caveats: TCRB CDR3s were moderately but significantly shorter in Type 1 diabetes patients in all four CD4+ subsets.

These receptors have no known antigen. Expressed TCRB transcripts were sequenced, since all the RNA that had been isolated was reverse transcribed. Sequencing used immunoSEQ multiplex PCR; TCRdb keeps in-frame clones, though not all of them. The data show around 360,000 clones, over 9.5% seen once. What was sequenced was naive CD4+ T cells from blood. The source is a woman aged 18-35 years with type 1 diabetes.

CDR3 loop: CSVGRMGGSTTGELFF. Here the CDR3 DNA reads TGCAGCGTTGGTCGAATGGGCGGGAGTACTACCGGGGAGCTGTTTTTT. This chain links TRBV29-1 with TRBJ2-2, with 7 bases identical to TRBD2. From germline, CDR1 is SQVTM and CDR2 ANQGSEA. The CDR3 contains 16 residues. Unmatched junction bases numbered 13, after V lost 4 bases and J lost 5 bases.

Of note for this clone: Other DNA sequences in this specimen translate into the identical CDR3. The V gene is TRBV5-1, the J gene TRBJ2-3; 7 positions agree with TRBD2. Germline CDR1 SGHRS, CDR2 YFSETQ. Trimming at V came to 0 bases and at J to 6 bases, leaving 1 base not matched to a gene. The CDR3 consists of 13 residues. This CDR3 is CASSLAGGDTQYF. CDR3 in DNA: TGCGCCAGCAGCTTGGCCGGGGGGGATACGCAGTATTTT.

Only a few counts were recorded for this clone. The chain carries TRBV7-2 and TRBJ2-1, with D perhaps matching TRBD2 (6 bases). CDR1 and CDR2 from the germline V gene are SGHTA and FQGNSA. The ends were cut back, 5 bases at V and 8 bases at J, with 13 bases in the middle. This CDR3 has 13 residues. CDR3 sequence (DNA): TGTGCCAGCAGCGGAGGGGCGGGCGATGAGCAGTTCTTC. Protein sequence: CASSGGAGDEQFF.

There are a few counts of this clone. The DNA for the CDR3 is TGTGCCAGCAGCGCAGATACCTACGAGCAGTACTTC. It specifies CASSADTYEQYF. V usage is TRBV5-4 and J usage is TRBJ2-7; no clear D gene. Trimming pared 4 bases from V and 2 bases from J, leaving 7 bases between. Per germline, CDR1 SGHNT and CDR2 YYREEE (reference sequence). The CDR3 runs to 12 residues.

The chain uses TRBV7-9 and TRBJ2-7, with D possibly being TRBD2 (6 bases). Germline lookup yields CDR1 SEHNR and CDR2 FQNEAQ (reference sequence). V dropped 5 bases and J dropped 6 bases, with 14 bases sitting between them. This CDR3 has 13 amino acids. CDR3 region: CASSLPGVREQYF. CDR3 in DNA: TGTGCCAGCAGCCTGCCGGGGGTCCGCGAGCAGTACTTC.

This clone has a handful of counts. The gene calls are TRBV12-5 and TRBJ2-5; 8 nucleotides align to TRBD2. After removal of 3 bases from V and 3 bases from J, the junction contained 3 bases not matched to a gene. CDR1 and CDR2 (germline): LGHNT, FRNRAP. The CDR3 consists of 14 residues. The CDR3 DNA reads TGTGCTAGTGGTTTACTAGCGGATAAAGAGACCCAGTACTTC. It yields the protein CASGLLADKETQYF.

This clone has only a few counts. V is TRBV19 and J is TRBJ1-1, with a tentative D call TRBD1 (5 bases). Trimming left V 8 bases short and J 1 base short, with 17 bases between. CDR1 and CDR2 from the germline V gene are LNHDA and SQIVND (reference sequence). The CDR3 is 15 amino acids. The CDR3 loop is CASAGAGRGNTEAFF. For the CDR3, the DNA is TGTGCCAGTGCCGGGGCTGGGAGGGGGAACACTGAAGCTTTCTTT.

This clone was detected only a few times. V usage is TRBV7-3 and J usage is TRBJ1-1; 10 positions agree with TRBD1. The CDR3 loop spans 14 amino acids. Losses at the gene ends were 6 bases for V and 5 bases for J; bases not matched to a gene: 6. Germline-derived CDR1 and CDR2 are SGHTA and FQGTGA. The CDR3 here is CASSPGQGWTEAFF. In nucleotides, the CDR3 is TGTGCCAGCAGTCCGGGACAGGGGTGGACTGAAGCTTTCTTT.

This rearrangement joins TRBV15 to TRBJ1-4; the match to TRBD1 covers 8 bases. The CDR3 runs 16 residues. Per the germline V gene, CDR1 is LNHNV and CDR2 is YYDKDF (reference sequence). Unmatched junction bases numbered 6, after V lost 3 bases and J lost 3 bases. This chain's CDR3 is CATSRPTGVANEKLFF. DNA of the CDR3: TGTGCCACCAGCAGGCCGACAGGGGTAGCTAATGAAAAACTGTTTTTT.

This clone was found a few times. The rearrangement links TRBV6-5 to TRBJ2-7; 8 bases fit TRBD2. CDR1 and CDR2 (germline): MNHEY, SVGAGI. The CDR3 is 15 amino acids. V was pared by 3 bases and J by 6 bases, with 10 bases of the junction left unmatched. CDR3 nucleotide sequence: TGTGCCAGCAGTTATTTTAGCGGGATTGGGAGCGAGCAGTACTTC. Protein: CASSYFSGIGSEQYF.

This clone was recorded a few times. The J gene is TRBJ2-1, the V gene TRBV7-2; D is perhaps TRBD1 (5 bases). Looked up from germline, CDR1 is SGHTA and CDR2 is FQGNSA. Trimming removed 3 bases at V and 9 bases at J, with 15 bases between. The CDR3 is 14 amino acids. The CDR3: CASSFPLGATEQFF. The CDR3 DNA is TGTGCCAGCAGCTTTCCCCTTGGGGCTACTGAGCAGTTCTTC.

This clone occurred a few times. The genes are TRBV30 and TRBJ1-3; D may be TRBD1 (5 bases). The CDR3 has 15 residues. Trimming cost V 2 bases and J 1 base, with 12 bases left between them. From germline, CDR1 is GTSNPN and CDR2 SVGIG (reference sequence). The CDR3 region has the DNA TGTGCCTGGAGTACTGGAGGGGCTTCTGGAAACACCATATATTTT. It codes for CAWSTGGASGNTIYF.

J is TRBJ1-4 and V is TRBV7-6; D uncertain. This CDR3 has 13 residues. From germline, CDR1 is SGHVS and CDR2 FNYEAQ. V was trimmed by 1 base and J by 8 bases, leaving 8 bases between them. CDR3 nucleotides: TGTGCCAGCAGCTTAGGTACGGGAGAAAAACTGTTTTTT. This sequence encodes CASSLGTGEKLFF.

This chain joins TRBV19 and TRBJ1-5, with 8 bases lining up with TRBD1. From germline, CDR1 is LNHDA and CDR2 SQIVND (reference sequence). This CDR3 comprises 14 residues. The V segment lost 8 bases and the J segment 6 bases; nucleotides outside the gene matches: 9. The CDR3 sequence is CASRDRSSSQPQHF. CDR3 bases: TGTGCCAGTCGGGACAGGTCCTCATCTCAGCCCCAGCATTTT.